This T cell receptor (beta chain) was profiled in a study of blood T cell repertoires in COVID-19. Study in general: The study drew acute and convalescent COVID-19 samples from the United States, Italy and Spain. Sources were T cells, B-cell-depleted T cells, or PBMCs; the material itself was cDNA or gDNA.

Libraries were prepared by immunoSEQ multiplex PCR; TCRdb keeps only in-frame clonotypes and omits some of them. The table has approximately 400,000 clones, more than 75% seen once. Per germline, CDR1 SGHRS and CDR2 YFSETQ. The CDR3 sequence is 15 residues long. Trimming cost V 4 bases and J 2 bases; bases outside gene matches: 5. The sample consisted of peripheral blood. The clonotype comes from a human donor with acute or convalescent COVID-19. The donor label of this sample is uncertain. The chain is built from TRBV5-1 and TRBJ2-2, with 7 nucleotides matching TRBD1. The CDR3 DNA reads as TGCGCCAGCAGCAACCGGGACAGAAACACCGGGGAGCTGTTTTTT. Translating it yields CASSNRDRNTGELFF. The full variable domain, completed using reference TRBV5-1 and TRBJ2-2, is KAGVTQTPRYLIKTRGQQVTLSCSPISGHRSVSWYQQTPGQGLQFLFEYFSETQRNKGNFPGRFSGRQFSNSRSEMNVSTLELGDSALYLCASSNRDRNTGELFFGEGSRLTVL.